This T cell receptor beta chain was captured by sequencing in a study of blood T cell repertoires in COVID-19. Trimming left V 4 bases short and J 0 bases short, with 13 bases between. CDR3 length: 15 residues. CDR1 and CDR2 from the germline V gene are KGHSH and LQKENI. TCRdb keeps only in-frame clones here, not all; method: immunoSEQ multiplex PCR. This sample has fewer than 350,000 clones, with approximately 87% found just once. The V and J genes are TRBV18 and TRBJ2-7; weak D call: TRBD1 (5 bases). The receptor was isolated from a woman in her 30s with COVID-19, enrolled during active disease. The sequencing sample was made of peripheral blood. CDR3 residues: CASSRDSVSSYEQYF. For the CDR3, the DNA is TGTGCCAGCTCACGCGACAGCGTGAGCTCCTACGAGCAGTACTTC.